This TCR beta chain stems from a study of cytomegalovirus exposure and HLA in healthy donors. Overall study results and limits: A later analysis linked a missense DCLRE1C variant to TCR beta V- and J-gene trimming. From TCR beta sequences, most subjects' HLA-A and HLA-B alleles were reportedly predicted accurately. Some public TCRs appeared in many individuals, while most sequences were rare.

V lost 5 bases and J 7 bases, leaving 14 bases between the germline ends. Germline values: CDR1 GTSNPN, CDR2 SVGIG (reference sequence). The CDR3 is made up of 13 amino acids. Primers: 60 Vbeta forward and 13 Jbeta reverse. Assay: immunoSEQ multiplex PCR; the TCRdb copy retains only in-frame clones and omits some. The sample yields roughly 190,000 clones, more than 75% seen once. Details on this clone: Its target is not known.

The clonotype comes from a young woman in good health and CMV-seropositive. Sequencing used PBMCs. This chain uses TRBV30 with TRBJ1-4, with a tentative D call TRBD1 (5 bases). The CDR3 region has the DNA TGTGCCTGGTCGGGCTCGGGGGGTGAAAAACTGTTTTTT. Translating it yields CAWSGSGGEKLFF.